This T cell receptor beta chain was documented in a study of cytomegalovirus exposure and HLA in healthy donors. Study context: An earlier analysis found fewer than 140 million unique TCR beta sequences from about 190 million T cells. Study results and limitations: A previous analysis found most TCR beta V segments productive roughly 87% or roughly 30% of the time. In a later analysis, TCR beta V- and J-gene trimming showed a link to a missense DCLRE1C variant.

60 Vbeta and 13 Jbeta primers were used in PCR. Sequencing used immunoSEQ multiplex PCR; TCRdb keeps in-frame clones, though not all of them. The sample carries 150,000 to 200,000 clones, roughly 87% recorded once. Regarding this clone: Its antigen is not identified.

Sample: PBMCs. This receptor was obtained from a man aged 45-65 years in good health and CMV-seronegative.

DNA of the CDR3: TGTGCCAGCAGCTTATCAGTTAGCGGGGGGGCCCACAATGAGCAGTTCTTC. This translates into CASSLSVSGGAHNEQFF. The gene calls are TRBV7-3 and TRBJ2-1, with TRBD2 matching over 11 bases. This CDR3 is built from 17 residues. With 2 bases clipped from V and 5 bases from J, the junction kept 8 bases outside the gene matches. The germline gives CDR1 SGHTA, CDR2 FQGTGA. The whole variable domain, remainder taken from reference TRBV7-3 and TRBJ2-1, is GAGVSQTPSNKVTEKGKYVELRCDPISGHTALYWYRQSLGQGPEFLIYFQGTGAADDSGLPNDRFFAVRPEGSVSTLKIQRTERGDSAVYLCASSLSVSGGAHNEQFFGPGTRLTVL.